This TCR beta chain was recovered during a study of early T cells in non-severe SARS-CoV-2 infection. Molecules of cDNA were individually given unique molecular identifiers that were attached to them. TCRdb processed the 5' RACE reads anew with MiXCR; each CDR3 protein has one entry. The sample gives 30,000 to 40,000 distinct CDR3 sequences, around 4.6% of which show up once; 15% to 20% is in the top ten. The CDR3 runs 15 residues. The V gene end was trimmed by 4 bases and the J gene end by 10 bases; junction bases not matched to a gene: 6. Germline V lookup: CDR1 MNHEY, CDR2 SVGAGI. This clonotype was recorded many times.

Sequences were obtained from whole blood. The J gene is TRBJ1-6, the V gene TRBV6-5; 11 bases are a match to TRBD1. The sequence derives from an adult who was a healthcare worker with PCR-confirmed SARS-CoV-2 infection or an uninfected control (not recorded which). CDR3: CASSWGTGGGSPLHF. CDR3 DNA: TGTGCCAGCAGTTGGGGGACAGGGGGTGGATCACCCCTCCACTTT.